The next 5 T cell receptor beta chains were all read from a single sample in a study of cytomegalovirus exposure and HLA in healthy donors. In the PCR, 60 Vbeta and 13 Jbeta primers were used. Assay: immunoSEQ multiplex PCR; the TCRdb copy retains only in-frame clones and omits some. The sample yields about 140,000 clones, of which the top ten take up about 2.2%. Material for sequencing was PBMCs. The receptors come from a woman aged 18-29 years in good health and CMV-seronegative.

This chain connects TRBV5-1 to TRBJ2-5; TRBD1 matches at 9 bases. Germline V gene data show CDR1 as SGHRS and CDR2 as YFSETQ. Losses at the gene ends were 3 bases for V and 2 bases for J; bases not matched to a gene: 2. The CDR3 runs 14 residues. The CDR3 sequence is CASSSQGAQETQYF. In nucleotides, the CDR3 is TGCGCCAGCAGCTCACAGGGGGCTCAAGAGACCCAGTACTTC.

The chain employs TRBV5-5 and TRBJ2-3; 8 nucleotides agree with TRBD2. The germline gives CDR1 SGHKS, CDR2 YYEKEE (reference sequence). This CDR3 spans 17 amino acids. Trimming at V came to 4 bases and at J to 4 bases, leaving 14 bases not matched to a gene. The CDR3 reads CASSQHSLSGGPDTQYF. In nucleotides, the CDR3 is TGTGCCAGCAGCCAGCATTCGTTAAGCGGGGGACCAGATACGCAGTATTTT.

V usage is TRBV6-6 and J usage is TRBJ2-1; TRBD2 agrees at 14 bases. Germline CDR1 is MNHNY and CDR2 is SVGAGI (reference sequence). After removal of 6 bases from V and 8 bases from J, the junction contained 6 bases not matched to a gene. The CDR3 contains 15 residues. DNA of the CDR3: TGTGCCAGCAGACCCGGACTAGCGGGAGGTGATGAGCAGTTCTTC. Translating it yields CASRPGLAGGDEQFF.

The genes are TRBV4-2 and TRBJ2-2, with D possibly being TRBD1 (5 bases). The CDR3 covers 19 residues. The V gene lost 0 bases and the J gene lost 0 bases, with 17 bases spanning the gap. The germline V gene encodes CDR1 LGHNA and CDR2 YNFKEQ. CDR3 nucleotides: TGTGCCAGCAGCCAAGATAACGCAGGGATCCATCCGAACACCGGGGAGCTGTTTTTT. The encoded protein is CASSQDNAGIHPNTGELFF.

The CDR3: CASSAGPYGYTF. As DNA, the CDR3 is TGTGCCAGCAGCGCGGGGCCTTATGGCTACACCTTC. The chain links TRBV7-6 to TRBJ1-2, with D perhaps TRBD1 (5 bases). Germline assignment: CDR1 SGHVS and CDR2 FNYEAQ. The CDR3 loop spans 12 amino acids. Trimming removed 5 bases at V and 5 bases at J, with 9 bases between.